This TCR beta chain was profiled in a study of T cell repertoires in cytomegalovirus infection. At the level of the study: It can be stated that public TCR beta signatures indicated CMV infection as well as a matching HLA type.

A single record per CDR3 protein comes from TCRdb applying MiXCR to the reads. The repertoire holds around 100,000 distinct CDR3 sequences, with about 30% as singletons. General study results and limits: In two of eight donors, the top clonotype was HLA-C-restricted CMV-specific. CMV carriers with the relevant HLA were identified by cumulative public TCR beta family frequency.

Trimming left V 5 bases short and J 2 bases short, with 7 bases between. The CDR3 spans 13 residues. Germline CDR1 and CDR2: SGHTA and FQGNSA. This clonotype was seen ten or more times. The antigen remains undetermined. Sequences were derived from CD8+ T cells from cultured PBMCs, sampled from culture after CMV antigen stimulation. J is TRBJ1-3 and V is TRBV7-2, with D hard to call. The receptor comes from a human donor in good health (CMV status not recorded). Some clones in this sample may be carry-over from other donors' samples. DNA for the CDR3: TGTGCCAGCAGCCCCGGGGCTGGAAACACCATATATTTT. Protein: CASSPGAGNTIYF. Combining the CDR3 with reference TRBV7-2 and TRBJ1-3 gives the whole variable domain GAGVSQSPSNKVTEKGKDVELRCDPISGHTALYWYRQSLGQGLEFLIYFQGNSAPDKSGLPSDRFSAERTGGSVSTLTIQRTQQEDSAVYLCASSPGAGNTIYFGEGSWLTVV.